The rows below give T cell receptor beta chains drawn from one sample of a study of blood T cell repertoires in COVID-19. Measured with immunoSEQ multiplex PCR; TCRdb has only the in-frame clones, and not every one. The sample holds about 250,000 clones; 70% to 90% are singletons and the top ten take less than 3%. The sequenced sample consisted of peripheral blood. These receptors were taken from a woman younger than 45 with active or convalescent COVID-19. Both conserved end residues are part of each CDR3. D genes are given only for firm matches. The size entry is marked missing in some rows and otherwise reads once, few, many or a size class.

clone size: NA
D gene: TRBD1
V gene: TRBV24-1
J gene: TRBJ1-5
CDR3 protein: CATSPTDRVRQPQHF
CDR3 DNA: TGTGCCACCAGCCCGACGGACAGGGTGAGGCAGCCCCAGCATTTT

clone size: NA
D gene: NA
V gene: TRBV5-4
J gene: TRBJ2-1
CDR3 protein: CASSLGTEQGWVADEQFF
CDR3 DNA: TGTGCCAGCAGCTTGGGGACGGAGCAGGGCTGGGTGGCAGATGAGCAGTTCTTC

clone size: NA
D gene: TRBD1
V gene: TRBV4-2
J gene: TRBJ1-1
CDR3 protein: CASSQGGQGAWTEAFF
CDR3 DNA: TGTGCCAGCAGCCAAGGGGGACAGGGGGCGTGGACCGAAGCTTTCTTT

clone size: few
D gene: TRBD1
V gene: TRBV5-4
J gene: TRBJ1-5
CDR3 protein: CASSLGQGETQHF
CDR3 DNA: TGTGCCAGCAGCTTGGGACAGGGAGAGACCCAGCATTTT

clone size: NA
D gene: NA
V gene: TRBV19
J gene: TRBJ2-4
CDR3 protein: CASSIGRVRKNIQYF
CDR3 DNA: TGTGCCAGTAGTATAGGCAGGGTACGGAAAAACATTCAGTACTTC

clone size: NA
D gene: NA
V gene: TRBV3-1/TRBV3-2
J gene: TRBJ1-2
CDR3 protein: CASSPLIDSNYGYTF
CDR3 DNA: TGTGCCAGCAGCCCGTTAATAGACTCTAACTATGGCTACACCTTC

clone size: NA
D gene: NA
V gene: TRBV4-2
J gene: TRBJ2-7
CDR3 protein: CASSPPTGYEQYF
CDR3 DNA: TGTGCCAGCAGCCCTCCGACAGGTTACGAGCAGTACTTC

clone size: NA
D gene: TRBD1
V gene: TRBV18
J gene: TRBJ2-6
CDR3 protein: CASSPETGGLSGANVLTF
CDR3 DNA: TGTGCCAGCTCACCGGAGACAGGGGGTCTCTCTGGGGCCAACGTCCTGACTTTC

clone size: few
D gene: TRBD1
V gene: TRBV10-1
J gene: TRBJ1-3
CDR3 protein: CASSAGQAWHSGNTIYF
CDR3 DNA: TGCGCCAGCAGTGCGGGACAGGCCTGGCACTCTGGAAACACCATATATTTT

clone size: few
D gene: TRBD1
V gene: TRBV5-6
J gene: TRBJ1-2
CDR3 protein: CASSGRTGYYGYTF
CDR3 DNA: TGTGCCAGCAGCGGACGGACAGGGTACTATGGCTACACCTTC

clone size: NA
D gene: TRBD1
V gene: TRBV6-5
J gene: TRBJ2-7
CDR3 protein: CASSYPGTGEQYF
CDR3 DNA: TGTGCCAGCAGTTACCCCGGGACAGGGGAGCAGTACTTC

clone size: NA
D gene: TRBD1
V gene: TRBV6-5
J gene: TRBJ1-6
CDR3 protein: CASSYSGQGNSPLHF
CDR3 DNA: TGTGCCAGCAGTTACTCGGGACAGGGGAATTCACCCCTCCACTTT

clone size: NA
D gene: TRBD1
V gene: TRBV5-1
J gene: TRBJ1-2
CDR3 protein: CASSSGTGSYGYTF
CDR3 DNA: TGCGCCAGCAGCTCCGGGACAGGATCCTATGGCTACACCTTC

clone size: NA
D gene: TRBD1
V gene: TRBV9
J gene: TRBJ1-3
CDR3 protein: CASSVEKGAPGNTIYF
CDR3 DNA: TGTGCCAGCAGCGTAGAAAAGGGGGCGCCGGGAAACACCATATATTTT

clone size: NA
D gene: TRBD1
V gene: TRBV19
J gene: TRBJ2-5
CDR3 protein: CASSDYGQGATQYF
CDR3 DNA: TGTGCCAGTAGTGACTACGGACAGGGCGCGACCCAGTACTTC

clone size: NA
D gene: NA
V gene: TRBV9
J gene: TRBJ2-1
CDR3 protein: CASSPNSPNNEQFF
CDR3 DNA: TGTGCCAGCAGCCCCAATTCCCCAAACAATGAGCAGTTCTTC

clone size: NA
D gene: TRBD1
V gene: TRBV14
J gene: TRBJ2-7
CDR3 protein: CASSLWATGPYEQYF
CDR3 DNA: TGTGCCAGCAGCCTCTGGGCGACAGGGCCCTACGAGCAGTACTTC